This T cell receptor (beta chain) emerged from a study of blood T cell repertoires in COVID-19 (dated by TCRdb to 2018 to 2020). For the study in its entirety: Samples from collaborators originated in the United States, Italy and Spain and spanned both the acute and convalescent phases of COVID-19. The prospective study material was composed of cDNA or gDNA derived from T cells, B-cell-depleted T cells, or PBMCs. The dataset comprised deeply sampled blood TCRbeta repertoires from subjects exposed to, actively infected with, or recovered from COVID-19. The repertoires were made available in a free public database intended to serve as a resource for research on the immune response to SARS-CoV-2. The samples were drawn from the first 160 participants of the ongoing ImmuneRACE study and from 950 to 1,500 subjects provided by 6 global collaborators. The sample metadata nearly always contained a de-identified subject ID, COVID-19 status, age in years and sex. HLA class I and class II types, where available, came from metadata supplied by the sample provider rather than from assay-based typing.

The CDR3 spans 13 residues, from the cysteine through the phenylalanine. Only the CDR3 DNA is retained, 39 bases long and in frame from the first base. CDR1 SNHLY and CDR2 FYNNEI are derived from the germline V gene. V trim: 2 bases; J trim: 6 bases; unmatched bases: 1. In the prospective study, participants were roughly 18 to 100 years old, resided in 24 geographic areas of the United States, and were enrolled through a virtual design. In the prospective study, participants were assigned to cohorts based on the clinical history participants reported in a screening survey and a study questionnaire. A participant counted as exposed if, within 2 weeks of entering the study, that participant had been in contact with someone who had a PCR-confirmed or clinician-diagnosed COVID-19 case. In the prospective study, whole blood, serum and a nasopharyngeal or oropharyngeal swab were collected from each participant by mobile phlebotomists. Over an approximately 2-month period, participants in the prospective study had the option of providing additional blood draws and questionnaires. Prospective study blood samples were shipped either frozen or at room temperature before DNA extraction.

Regarding this clone: No antigen is known for it. No base quality values were provided; no much bigger clone lies one nucleotide off.

The full study reports these points: The amount of clinical and demographic metadata varied by source and participant and was provided uncurated.

TCRbeta CDR3 regions were amplified from genomic DNA using the immunoSEQ Assay, a bias-controlled multiplex PCR. Per the original workflow: Nucleated cell counts per sample were estimated from amplification of reference gene primers within the assay. To quantify the absolute abundance of each unique TCRbeta CDR3 rearrangement, sequence reads were collapsed and filtered. Productive Simpson clonality was computed per sample as the square root of Simpson's diversity index over productive rearrangements. What TCRdb holds here is the immuneACCESS table cut down to in-frame rearrangements. Part of the clones is not present; checked against another copy, under half of the missing clones reflect an unresolved V gene, and the others are unexplained. V and J calls and clone size are copied from that table; D and trimming were computed from the DNA. This sample comprises about 140,000 clones, over 80% of them detected only once. Of the sample, around 5.1% is held by the ten largest clones.

Sequenced sample: PBMCs or T cells enriched from blood (not recorded which). This clonotype originated in a man in his 70s who had been exposed to COVID-19. Recombination linked TRBV2 to TRBJ2-1, and TRBD2 aligns with 7 junction nucleotides. CDR3 reads: CASSESGTNEQFF. The bases read TGTGCCAGCAGTGAAAGCGGGACCAATGAGCAGTTCTTC.